This TCR beta chain was documented in a study of blood T cell repertoires in COVID-19. Across the study: Samples of COVID-19 (acute and convalescent) were obtained from the United States, Italy and Spain. Sources were T cells, B-cell-depleted T cells, or PBMCs; the material itself was cDNA or gDNA.

In the original workflow: Amplified reference gene primers provided the basis for estimating nucleated cell counts. Sequencing was performed with immunoSEQ multiplex PCR; in TCRdb, only in-frame clones are kept and a portion is missing. V, J and clone size derive from that table, while D and trimming were established from the DNA sequence. The sample includes some 200,000 clones, about 85% of them seen just once. Germline CDR1 and CDR2: SGHRS and YFSETQ. The CDR3 covers 13 residues. V was cut by 4 bases and J by 9 bases, with 11 bases left in between. Sequenced sample: peripheral blood. This TCR derives from a woman older than 75 with acute or convalescent COVID-19. This chain links TRBV5-1 with TRBJ1-6; tentative D call: TRBD1 (6 bases). The CDR3 loop is CASSQDRPSPLHF. The CDR3 DNA sequence: TGCGCCAGCAGCCAGGACAGACCTTCACCCCTCCACTTT.